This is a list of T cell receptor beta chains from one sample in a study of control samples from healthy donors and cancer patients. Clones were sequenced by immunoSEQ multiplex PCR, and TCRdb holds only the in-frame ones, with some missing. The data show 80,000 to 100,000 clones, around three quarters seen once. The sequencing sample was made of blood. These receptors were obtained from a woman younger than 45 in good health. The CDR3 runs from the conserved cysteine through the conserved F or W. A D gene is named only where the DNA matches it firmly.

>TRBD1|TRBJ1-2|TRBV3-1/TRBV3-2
CASSHAGTGNYGYTF
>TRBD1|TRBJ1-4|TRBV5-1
CASSPGTGARTNEKLFF
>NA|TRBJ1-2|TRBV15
CATSGGLDGSYGYTF
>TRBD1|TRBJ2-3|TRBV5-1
CASSSTGTGVTDTQYF
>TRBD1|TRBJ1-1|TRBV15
CATSRDWDSEAFF
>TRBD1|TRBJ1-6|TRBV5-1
CASSLTDRQGGSSLHF
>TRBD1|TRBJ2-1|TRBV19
CASSIRGTGTGNEQFF
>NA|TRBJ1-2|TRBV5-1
CASSLVRRGDYGYTF
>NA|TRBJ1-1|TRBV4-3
CASSQDRGYTEAFF
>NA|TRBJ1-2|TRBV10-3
CAISESGGGVLEGYTF
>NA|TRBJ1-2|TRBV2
CASSGRRNSYGYTF
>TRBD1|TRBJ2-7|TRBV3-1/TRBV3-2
CASSQAPGQLYEQYF
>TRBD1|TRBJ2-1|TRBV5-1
CASSSDRGYEQFF
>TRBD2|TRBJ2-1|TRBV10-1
CASSWTSGGAGGNEQFF
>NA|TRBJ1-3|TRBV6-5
CASRDSSGNTIYF
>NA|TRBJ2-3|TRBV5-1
CASRPAGRTDTQYF
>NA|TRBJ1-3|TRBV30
CAWRVGNSGNTIYF
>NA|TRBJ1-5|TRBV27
CASSLNWGQPQHF
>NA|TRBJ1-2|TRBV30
CAWSVSAGGYGYTF
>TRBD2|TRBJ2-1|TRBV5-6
CASSFSGGTEQFF
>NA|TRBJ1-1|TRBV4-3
CASSQDSDTEAFF
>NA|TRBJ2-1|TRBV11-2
CASSLAGVGRFVVYNEQFF
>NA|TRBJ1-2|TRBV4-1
CASYGVVDLANYGYTF
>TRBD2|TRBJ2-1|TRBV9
CASSIGSGAAREQFF
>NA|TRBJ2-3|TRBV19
CASSIDRGQQSGTQYF
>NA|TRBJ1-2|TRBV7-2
CASSLVVWGRNNYGYTF
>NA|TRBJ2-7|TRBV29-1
CSVATFSSYEQYF
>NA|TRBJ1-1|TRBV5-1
CASSAQGNTEAFF
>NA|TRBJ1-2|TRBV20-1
CSGTEQRGYTF
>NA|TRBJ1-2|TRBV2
CASSDRREYGYTF
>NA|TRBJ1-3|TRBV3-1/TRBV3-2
CASSSRGGSGNTIYF